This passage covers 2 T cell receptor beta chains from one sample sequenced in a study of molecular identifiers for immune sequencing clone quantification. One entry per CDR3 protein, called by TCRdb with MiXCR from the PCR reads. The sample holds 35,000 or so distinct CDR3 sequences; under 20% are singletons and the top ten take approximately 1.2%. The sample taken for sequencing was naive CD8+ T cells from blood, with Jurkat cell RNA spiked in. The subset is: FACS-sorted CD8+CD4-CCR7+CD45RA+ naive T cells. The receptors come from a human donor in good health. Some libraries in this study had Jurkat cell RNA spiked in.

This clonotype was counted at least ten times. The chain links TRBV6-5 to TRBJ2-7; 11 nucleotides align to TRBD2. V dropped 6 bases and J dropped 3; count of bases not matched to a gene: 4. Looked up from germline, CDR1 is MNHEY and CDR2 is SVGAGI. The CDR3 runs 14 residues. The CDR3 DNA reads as TGTGCCAGCAGCGTGGGACTAGCGGACTACGAGCAGTACTTC. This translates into CASSVGLADYEQYF.

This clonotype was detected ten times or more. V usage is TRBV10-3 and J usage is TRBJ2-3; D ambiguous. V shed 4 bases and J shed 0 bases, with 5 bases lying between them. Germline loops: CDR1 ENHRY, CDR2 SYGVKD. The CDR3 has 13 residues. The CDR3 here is CAISGPSTDTQYF. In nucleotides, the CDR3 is TGTGCCATCAGTGGGCCAAGCACAGATACGCAGTATTTT.